Below, one TCR beta chain is given with its context. Antigen: not known. The CDR3 consists of 13 residues. Deletions cut 3 bases from V and 8 bases from J, with 11 bases between. Described time point: blood from clinic visit 5 months post-surgery; TSC patient then seizure free. The sample originates from a study of brain T cells in children with intractable seizures. Study-level findings and limits: Patients' HCMV serostatus was unknown; virus specificity rests on CDR3 similarity alone.

Clones were sequenced by immunoSEQ multiplex PCR, and TCRdb holds only the in-frame ones, with some missing. The sample consists of about 320,000 clones, approximately 93% of them appearing once. The input for sequencing was peripheral blood, taken less than 6 months after surgery. This TCR came from a boy in the first two years of life with tuberous sclerosis and intractable seizures. The gene calls are TRBV12-3 or TRBV12-4 and TRBJ2-1, with unresolved D. The CDR3 loop is CASSLVALDEQFF. For the CDR3, the DNA is TGTGCCAGCAGTTTGGTAGCTTTGGATGAGCAGTTCTTC.